The 30 T cell receptor beta chains below all came from one sample that was sequenced in a study of CD8+ T cells in alopecia areata. As the sequencing template, cDNA was produced by extracting RNA and reverse transcribing it. Some clones are missing from TCRdb's copy, which holds only in-frame ones; the method was immunoSEQ multiplex PCR. There are about 150,000 clones in the sample; 45% to 55% occur only once, and approximately 20% lies in the top ten. The source material was CD8+ T cells sorted from blood, sampled at week 0. These receptors came from a human donor with alopecia areata.

This clone was observed a few times. The rearrangement links TRBV10-3 to TRBJ1-2; the D is unclear. The V gene's germline CDR1 is ENHRY and CDR2 SYGVKD. Trimming left V 0 bases short and J 8 bases short, with 10 bases between. The CDR3 has 13 amino acids. The CDR3 DNA reads TGTGCCATCAGTGAGTCGGAAGGGTACGGCTACACCTTC. Encoded protein: CAISESEGYGYTF.

This chain connects TRBV4-2 to TRBJ1-5; D unresolved. Trimming removed 4 bases from V and 5 bases from J, with 18 bases in between. The CDR3 contains 16 residues. CDR1 and CDR2 from the germline V gene are LGHNA and YNFKEQ. As DNA, the CDR3 is TGTGCCAGCAGCCTTCGGGCCGAAGCGGCCCATCAGCCCCAGCATTTT. It specifies CASSLRAEAAHQPQHF.

This clone was seen more than once but under ten times. The chain is built from TRBV30 and TRBJ1-2; 10 bases fit TRBD1. The CDR3 consists of 13 residues. CDR1 and CDR2 (germline): GTSNPN, SVGIG (reference sequence). The V segment lost 1 base and the J segment 6 bases; nucleotides outside the gene matches: 2. The chain's CDR3 is CAWSGDRGDGYTF. CDR3 DNA: TGTGCCTGGAGTGGGGACAGGGGCGATGGCTACACCTTC.

The chain joins TRBV6-5 to TRBJ2-7; possible D gene TRBD2, 5 bases. This CDR3 has 13 amino acids. Trimming took 9 bases from V and 3 from J, leaving 15 bases between them. Germline CDR1 is MNHEY and CDR2 is SVGAGI. CDR3 nucleotide sequence: TGTGCCAGGTTACTGGGAGATCTCTACGAGCAGTACTTC. Translated, it gives CARLLGDLYEQYF.

The V gene is TRBV19, the J gene TRBJ1-1; 7 nucleotides match TRBD1. V trimming: 5 bases; J trimming: 5 bases; junction bases outside the gene matches: 5. CDR3 length equals 13 residues. Germline V lookup: CDR1 LNHDA, CDR2 SQIVND (reference sequence). The CDR3 protein is CASSPTGQTEAFF. Here the CDR3 DNA reads TGTGCCAGTAGTCCGACAGGGCAAACTGAAGCTTTCTTT. Using reference TRBV19 and TRBJ1-1 for the parts outside the CDR3, the full variable domain is DGGITQSPKYLFRKEGQNVTLSCEQNLNHDAMYWYRQDPGQGLRLIYYSQIVNDFQKGDIAEGYSVSREKKESFPLTVTSAQKNPTAFYLCASSPTGQTEAFFGQGTRLTVV.

This chain uses TRBV19 with TRBJ2-2; TRBD2 might be the D (7 bases). The CDR3 contains 14 residues. CDR1 LNHDA and CDR2 SQIVND come from the germline V gene (reference sequence). V gave up 3 bases and J gave up 6 bases, with 11 bases separating them. CDR3 sequence reads: CASSIWGGAGELFF. DNA for the CDR3: TGTGCCAGTAGTATCTGGGGGGGCGCCGGGGAGCTGTTTTTT.

The chain is built from TRBV30 and TRBJ1-5; D is undetermined. V lost 1 base and J 6 bases, leaving 10 bases between the germline ends. The CDR3 sequence is 13 residues long. Germline V gene sequence: CDR1 GTSNPN, CDR2 SVGIG (reference sequence). CDR3 region: CAWSDSGSQPQHF. DNA for the CDR3: TGTGCCTGGAGTGATTCGGGGAGTCAGCCCCAGCATTTT. Variable domain in full (rest from reference TRBV30 and TRBJ1-5): SQTIHQWPATLVQPVGSPLSLECTVEGTSNPNLYWYRQAAGRGLQLLFYSVGIGQISSEVPQNLSASRPQDRQFILSSKKLLLSDSGFYLCAWSDSGSQPQHFGDGTRLSIL.

This clone was seen a few times. V is TRBV13 and J is TRBJ1-1, with 7 bases matching TRBD1. The V segment lost 5 bases and the J segment 4 bases; nucleotides outside the gene matches: 7. The CDR3 is 14 amino acids. Looked up from germline, CDR1 is PRHDT and CDR2 is FYEKMQ (reference sequence). The CDR3 region is CASSQGGLSTEAFF. CDR3 nucleotide sequence: TGTGCCAGCAGCCAGGGGGGGCTGAGCACTGAAGCTTTCTTT.

This chain links TRBV25-1 with TRBJ1-2, with D perhaps TRBD1 (6 bases). Trimming left V 4 bases short and J 8 bases short, with 8 bases between. Germline V lookup: CDR1 MGHDK, CDR2 SYGVNS. The CDR3 is made up of 11 amino acids. For the CDR3, the DNA is TGTGCCAGCAGTGGGGACAAAGGCTACACCTTC. Translation: CASSGDKGYTF.

The chain uses TRBV27 and TRBJ1-5; 8 positions match TRBD1. After removal of 4 bases from V and 4 bases from J, the junction contained 9 bases not matched to a gene. CDR3 size: 16 residues. The V gene's germline CDR1 is MNHEY and CDR2 SMNVEV (reference sequence). The CDR3 region is CASSSIPTGANQPQHF. As DNA, the CDR3 is TGTGCCAGCAGTTCAATCCCGACAGGGGCAAATCAGCCCCAGCATTTT.

Worth noting for this clone: This CDR3 is also generated by other DNA sequences in the sample. The J gene is TRBJ2-1, the V gene TRBV29-1; perhaps TRBD2 as D (6 bases). The CDR3 covers 14 residues. With 4 bases removed from V and 0 bases from J, the gap between germline ends came to 10 bases. From germline, CDR1 is SQVTM and CDR2 ANQGSEA. DNA for the CDR3: TGCAGCGTTGGTGGGGGGAGCTCCTACAATGAGCAGTTCTTC. Encoded protein: CSVGGGSSYNEQFF.

The J gene is TRBJ1-5, the V gene TRBV25-1; unclear D gene. The CDR3 has 17 residues. The V end lost 0 bases, the J end lost 1 base, and 13 bases lay between the germline ends. From germline, CDR1 is MGHDK and CDR2 SYGVNS. CDR3 sequence (DNA): TGTGCCAGCAGTGAATATTCCAGGCTGGAAAGCAATCAGCCCCAGCATTTT. It specifies CASSEYSRLESNQPQHF. The variable domain in full, completed from reference TRBV25-1 and TRBJ1-5, reads EADIYQTPRYLVIGTGKKITLECSQTMGHDKMYWYQQDPGMELHLIHYSYGVNSTEKGDLSSESTVSRIRTEHFPLTLESARPSHTSQYLCASSEYSRLESNQPQHFGDGTRLSIL.

The V and J genes are TRBV4-1 and TRBJ1-6, with D possibly TRBD1 on 5 matching bases. Germline lookup yields CDR1 MGHRA and CDR2 YSYEKL. This CDR3 is 15 amino acids long. V was pared by 3 bases and J by 8 bases, with 14 bases between. This chain's CDR3 is CASSHDGRDDSPLHF. Here the CDR3 DNA reads TGCGCCAGCAGCCATGACGGCAGGGACGATTCACCCCTCCACTTT.

This clone was observed a handful of times. V and J are TRBV30 and TRBJ2-7; D might be TRBD1 (6 bases). CDR1 and CDR2 from the germline V gene are GTSNPN and SVGIG (reference sequence). This CDR3 region has 14 residues. V lost 3 bases and J 0 bases, leaving 12 bases between the germline ends. CDR3 amino acids: CAWRGTGSSYEQYF. The CDR3 DNA reads as TGTGCCTGGAGGGGCACAGGGAGCTCCTACGAGCAGTACTTC.

This clone was detected a few times. The same CDR3 can be traced to other DNA sequences in this sample. The CDR3 bases are TGTGCCAGCAACCAGGGGAACACTGAAGCTTTCTTT. Translated: CASNQGNTEAFF. The V gene is TRBV7-9, the J gene TRBJ1-1; perhaps TRBD1 as D (5 bases). CDR3 length equals 12 residues. The V end lost 7 bases, the J end lost 1 base, and 7 bases lay between the germline ends. Germline V gene data show CDR1 as SEHNR and CDR2 as FQNEAQ (reference sequence). Variable domain in full (rest from reference TRBV7-9 and TRBJ1-1): DTGVSQNPRHKITKRGQNVTFRCDPISEHNRLYWYRQTLGQGPEFLTYFQNEAQLEKSRLLSDRFSAERPKGSFSTLEIQRTEQGDSAMYLCASNQGNTEAFFGQGTRLTVV.

The chain joins TRBV29-1 to TRBJ2-2, with unresolved D. Trimming removed 4 bases at V and 3 bases at J, with 12 bases between. Germline loops: CDR1 SQVTM, CDR2 ANQGSEA. This CDR3 is 14 amino acids long. The CDR3 coding sequence is TGCAGCGTTGGCTCGGTAGAACACACCGGGGAGCTGTTTTTT. Amino acid sequence: CSVGSVEHTGELFF.

This clone was counted only a few times. The chain couples TRBV27 to TRBJ2-1; D remains ambiguous. This CDR3 contains 16 residues. The V gene lost 2 bases and the J gene lost 8 bases, with 19 bases spanning the gap. CDR1 is MNHEY, CDR2 SMNVEV, per germline (reference sequence). The CDR3 loop reads CASSLATALVPHEQFF. The DNA for the CDR3 is TGTGCCAGCAGTTTAGCTACTGCCCTGGTACCCCATGAGCAGTTCTTC.

The chain uses TRBV25-1 and TRBJ1-5; 8 bases are a match to TRBD1. The CDR3 runs 13 residues. J gave up 4 bases and V 7 bases, and 3 bases lay outside the gene matches. From germline, CDR1 is MGHDK and CDR2 SYGVNS. The CDR3 sequence is CASKGQGNQPQHF. CDR3 nucleotides: TGTGCCAGCAAAGGACAGGGAAATCAGCCCCAGCATTTT. Together with reference TRBV25-1 and TRBJ1-5, the CDR3 gives the full variable domain: EADIYQTPRYLVIGTGKKITLECSQTMGHDKMYWYQQDPGMELHLIHYSYGVNSTEKGDLSSESTVSRIRTEHFPLTLESARPSHTSQYLCASKGQGNQPQHFGDGTRLSIL.

This clone turned up a few times. The chain carries TRBV6-4 and TRBJ2-3; no reliable D call. The CDR3 loop spans 13 amino acids. CDR1 and CDR2 from the germline V gene are MRHNA and SNTAGT. V was pared by 4 bases and J by 0 bases, with 5 bases between. The CDR3 protein is CASSVGSTDTQYF. For the CDR3, the DNA is TGTGCCAGCAGTGTTGGAAGCACAGATACGCAGTATTTT.

This clone appeared a few times. The chain carries TRBV7-2 and TRBJ1-5, with 8 bases that match TRBD1. The V segment lost 5 bases and the J segment 5 bases; nucleotides outside the gene matches: 17. CDR1 and CDR2 from the germline V gene are SGHTA and FQGNSA. The CDR3 covers 18 residues. The CDR3 reads CASSHPGQAPHRHQPQHF. DNA of the CDR3: TGTGCCAGCAGCCATCCGGGACAGGCACCCCACCGTCATCAGCCCCAGCATTTT.

This clone was detected a few times. The V gene is TRBV10-2, the J gene TRBJ2-3; D may correspond to TRBD1 or TRBD2 (5 bases each). Looked up from germline, CDR1 is WSHSY and CDR2 is SAAADI. The ends were cut back, 5 bases at V and 0 bases at J, with 12 bases in the middle. CDR3 length: 15 amino acids. The CDR3 is CASSPVGDSTDTQYF. Here the CDR3 DNA reads TGCGCCAGCAGTCCGGTGGGGGATAGCACAGATACGCAGTATTTT.

The chain couples TRBV19 to TRBJ2-1, with D hard to call. Per germline, CDR1 LNHDA and CDR2 SQIVND (reference sequence). This CDR3 spans 11 amino acids. V lost 1 base, J lost 11 bases, and 6 bases lay in between. Here the CDR3 DNA reads TGTGCCAGTAGTATAGGGTCCCAGCAGTTCTTC. Its translation: CASSIGSQQFF.

J is TRBJ1-1 and V is TRBV4-3; D ambiguous. CDR3 length equals 13 residues. V gave up 0 bases and J gave up 13 bases, with 15 bases separating them. Germline loops: CDR1 LGHNA, CDR2 YSLEER. CDR3 residues: CASSQDYAGNVFF. CDR3 in DNA: TGCGCCAGCAGCCAAGATTATGCGGGGAATGTTTTCTTT.

Points on this clone: Distinct nucleotide sequences in the sample also encode this CDR3. The J gene is TRBJ1-5, the V gene TRBV5-6; TRBD1 aligns across 7 bases. The germline V gene has CDR1 SGHDT and CDR2 YYEEEE. The trim removed 4 bases at V and 2 bases at J, leaving 3 bases unmatched. CDR3 length: 14 amino acids. CDR3 residues: CASSLGTGNQPQHF. The CDR3 DNA reads as TGTGCCAGCAGCCTAGGGACAGGCAATCAGCCCCAGCATTTT.

The chain carries TRBV4-1 and TRBJ2-3, with a possible D match to TRBD1 (6 bases). CDR1 and CDR2 (germline): MGHRA, YSYEKL. The germline V and J ends were trimmed by 0 bases and 0 bases, with 13 bases remaining between them. This CDR3 contains 17 residues. CDR3 nucleotides: TGCGCCAGCAGCCAAGATATCGAGACAGGTAGCACAGATACGCAGTATTTT. Its protein product is CASSQDIETGSTDTQYF.

CDR3 DNA: TGTGCCAGCACCGGGACTAGCGGGAGGGATGAGCAGTTCTTC. It yields the protein CASTGTSGRDEQFF. This chain connects TRBV25-1 to TRBJ2-1, with TRBD2 identical over 16 bases. The V gene's germline CDR1 is MGHDK and CDR2 SYGVNS. The CDR3 runs 14 residues. The ends lost 7 bases at V and 8 bases at J; junction bases unmatched: 2.

The chain has TRBV19 and TRBJ2-1; no reliable D call. This CDR3 is built from 12 residues. From germline, CDR1 is LNHDA and CDR2 SQIVND (reference sequence). V was cut by 6 bases and J by 3 bases, with 6 bases left in between. For the CDR3, the DNA is TGTGCCAGTAGCCGTGACTACAATGAGCAGTTCTTC. It is translated as CASSRDYNEQFF.

The chain links TRBV2 to TRBJ2-2; TRBD2 matches 9 bases. The CDR3 spans 14 residues. The V segment lost 10 bases and the J segment 7 bases; nucleotides outside the gene matches: 10. Germline V CDR1 and CDR2: SNHLY, FYNNEI. This CDR3 is CAIPRTSVDGELFF. As DNA, the CDR3 is TGTGCCATCCCTAGGACTAGCGTTGACGGGGAGCTGTTTTTT.

The rearrangement joins TRBV11-1 to TRBJ2-1; 10 bases are shared with TRBD1. Germline lookup yields CDR1 SGHAT and CDR2 FQDESV (reference sequence). Trimming cost V 6 bases and J 7 bases; bases outside gene matches: 6. The CDR3 has 14 residues. The CDR3 region is CASSPGTGVNEQFF. In nucleotides, the CDR3 is TGTGCCAGCAGTCCCGGGACAGGGGTAAATGAGCAGTTCTTC.

The V call is TRBV10-1, the J call TRBJ2-7; D is unresolved. This CDR3 is built from 16 residues. Trimming cost V 4 bases and J 6 bases, with 22 bases left between them. Germline lookup yields CDR1 WNHNN and CDR2 SYGVQD (reference sequence). The CDR3 sequence is CASSGATTGRSAEQYF. CDR3 coding DNA: TGCGCCAGCAGTGGAGCAACGACGGGCAGGAGTGCCGAGCAGTACTTC.